This T cell receptor beta chain was observed in a study of blood T cell repertoires in COVID-19. Generated by immunoSEQ multiplex PCR, the TCRdb table keeps only in-frame clones and is missing some. The sample consists of about 170,000 clones, around 83% of them appearing once. The CDR3 loop spans 12 amino acids. CDR1 is SGHTA and CDR2 is FQGTGA in the germline V gene. V was pared by 3 bases and J by 12 bases, with 12 bases between. Sequenced sample: peripheral blood. This clonotype was obtained from a woman in her 70s who had recovered from COVID-19. The chain is built from TRBV7-3 and TRBJ2-1, with D possibly TRBD1 on 5 matching bases. CDR3 sequence: CASSFQAGMQFF. CDR3 DNA sequence: TGTGCCAGCAGCTTCCAGGCAGGGATGCAGTTCTTC.